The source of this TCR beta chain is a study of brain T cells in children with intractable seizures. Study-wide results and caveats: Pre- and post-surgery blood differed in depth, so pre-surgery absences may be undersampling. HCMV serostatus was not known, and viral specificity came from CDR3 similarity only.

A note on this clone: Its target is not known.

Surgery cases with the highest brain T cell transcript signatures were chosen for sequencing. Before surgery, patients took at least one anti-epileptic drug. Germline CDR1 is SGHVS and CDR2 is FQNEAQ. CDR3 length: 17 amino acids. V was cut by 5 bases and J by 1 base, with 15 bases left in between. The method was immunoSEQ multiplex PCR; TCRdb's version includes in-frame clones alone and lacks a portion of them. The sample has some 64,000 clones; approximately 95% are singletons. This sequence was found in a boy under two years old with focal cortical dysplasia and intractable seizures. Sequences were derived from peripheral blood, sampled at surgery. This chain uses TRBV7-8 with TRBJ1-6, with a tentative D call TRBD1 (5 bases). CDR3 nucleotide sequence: TGTGCCAGCAGCGGAAGGCCGGGGGGATCCTATAATTCACCCCTCCACTTT. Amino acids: CASSGRPGGSYNSPLHF.